These T cell receptor beta chains were read from a single sample in a study of blood T cells in healthy people across ages. TCRdb re-analysed the 5' RACE reads in MiXCR, keeping a single row per CDR3 protein. The sample has approximately 800,000 distinct CDR3 sequences, 60% to 80% seen once. Sequencing was carried out using blood. The receptors derive from a young man in good health. Both conserved end residues are part of each CDR3. A D gene is named only where the DNA matches it firmly. Clone sizes are given selectively: once, few, many, or a class where the clone is expanded.

length	D	size	J	V	DNA	CDR3
13	.	.	TRBJ1-2	TRBV6-5	TGTGCCAGCAGTGATGCAGGGCCCTATGGCTACACCTTC	CASSDAGPYGYTF
13	.	few	TRBJ1-2	TRBV4-2	TGTGCCAGCAGCCAAGATCTGGACTATGGCTACACCTTC	CASSQDLDYGYTF
13	.	.	TRBJ2-7	TRBV20-1	TGCAGTGCGGCGTGGGGGAAGCCCTACGAGCAGTACTTC	CSAAWGKPYEQYF
14	.	.	TRBJ2-1	TRBV7-2	TGTGCCAGCAGCTTAGCGCCGGGGGCTAGTGAGCAGTTCTTC	CASSLAPGASEQFF
15	.	.	TRBJ2-1	TRBV6-2/TRBV6-3	TGTGCCAGCAGCCCACGGGGGCCCCCTTACAATGAGCAGTTCTTC	CASSPRGPPYNEQFF
15	.	.	TRBJ1-2	TRBV2	TGTGCCAGCAGGGTCGGGACTCTGGGGTCTTATGGCTACACCTTC	CASRVGTLGSYGYTF
15	.	.	TRBJ1-4	TRBV9	TGTGCCAGCAGCCCCCGGGAGGTAACTAATGAAAAACTGTTTTTT	CASSPREVTNEKLFF
12	TRBD1	.	TRBJ2-7	TRBV29-1	TGCAGCGTCGTGACAGGGAGCCACGAGCAGTACTTC	CSVVTGSHEQYF
12	.	.	TRBJ2-3	TRBV7-2	TGTGCCAGCAGCTTAGGTGGATATACGCAGTATTTT	CASSLGGYTQYF
15	.	.	TRBJ2-1	TRBV4-1	TGCGCCAGCAGCACGGGGGAGAGCTCCTACAATGAGCAGTTCTTC	CASSTGESSYNEQFF
15	TRBD1	few	TRBJ1-2	TRBV10-3	TGTGCCATCAGTGCGGACAGGGACACTCGGAATGGCTACACCTTC	CAISADRDTRNGYTF
16	TRBD2	once	TRBJ2-7	TRBV7-2	TGTGCCAGCAGCTTGAGCGGGGGGGCTTCCTACAATGAGCAGTACTTC	CASSLSGGASYNEQYF
13	.	.	TRBJ2-1	TRBV25-1	TGTGCCAGCAGTGGCCGAGACGGAAATGAGCAGTTCTTC	CASSGRDGNEQFF
15	TRBD2	few	TRBJ2-5	TRBV15	TGTGCCACCAGCACACTAGCGGGGGTAGAAGAGACCCAGTACTTC	CATSTLAGVEETQYF
16	.	few	TRBJ2-3	TRBV6-2/TRBV6-3	TGTGCCAGCAGTTTCCCGGACGGGATTTTCACAGATACGCAGTATTTT	CASSFPDGIFTDTQYF
13	TRBD1	.	TRBJ1-1	TRBV6-5	TGTGCCAGTAATAACAGGGGGACAACTGAAGCTTTCTTT	CASNNRGTTEAFF
11	.	.	TRBJ2-1	TRBV6-6	TGTGCCACCCACGTGGGGTTTGAGCAGTTCTTC	CATHVGFEQFF
12	.	.	TRBJ2-7	TRBV12-3/TRBV12-4	TGTGCCAGCAGTGACCCAGGAGGCGAGCAGTACTTC	CASSDPGGEQYF
14	.	.	TRBJ2-1	TRBV4-1	TGCGCCAGCAGCCCGGTCCGGACCCACAATGAGCAGTTCTTC	CASSPVRTHNEQFF
14	TRBD2	.	TRBJ2-7	TRBV9	TGTGCCAGCAGCGATAGCGGGAGGGCGTACGAGCAGTACTTC	CASSDSGRAYEQYF
15	.	.	TRBJ2-5	TRBV25-1	TGTGCCAGCAGTGAATCGAGAGGGCTCCAAGAGACCCAGTACTTC	CASSESRGLQETQYF
15	TRBD2	.	TRBJ2-1	TRBV19	TGTGCCAGTAGCCTTGGGACTACCTCCTACAATGAGCAGTTCTTC	CASSLGTTSYNEQFF
14	.	once	TRBJ2-7	TRBV29-1	TGCAGCGTTGAAGACAGGACAGTAACCTACGAGCAGTACTTC	CSVEDRTVTYEQYF
15	.	few	TRBJ2-7	TRBV10-3	TGTGCCATCAGGGCCCCGGGCCAAGGGGTCTACGAGCAGTACTTC	CAIRAPGQGVYEQYF
12	.	many	TRBJ2-1	TRBV28	TGTGCCAGCAGTTTTGAGTACAATGAGCAGTTCTTC	CASSFEYNEQFF
17	TRBD2	.	TRBJ2-7	TRBV5-1	TGCGCCAGCAGCCCGGGAGGCAGTTCCGTGAGCTCCTACGAGCAGTACTTC	CASSPGGSSVSSYEQYF
16	.	.	TRBJ2-4	TRBV6-2/TRBV6-3	TGTGCCAGCAGTTACATGATGGGGTCCGCCAAAAACATTCAGTACTTC	CASSYMMGSAKNIQYF
17	TRBD2	.	TRBJ2-1	TRBV20-1	TGCAGTGCTAGGACCAGAACCGGGACTAGCGGAGACAATGAGCAGTTCTTC	CSARTRTGTSGDNEQFF
15	.	.	TRBJ1-5	TRBV20-1	TGCAGTGCTAGAGATAAGCGAGCGTCTAATCAGCCCCAGCATTTT	CSARDKRASNQPQHF
18	TRBD1	.	TRBJ2-3	TRBV2	TGTGCCAGCAGCGAGGGACAGGGGAGGAAGGGTGTGACAGATACGCAGTATTTT	CASSEGQGRKGVTDTQYF
16	.	.	TRBJ1-5	TRBV7-8	TGTGCCAGCAGCTTAGGCGTAGGGATTTCAGGTCAGCCCCAGCATTTT	CASSLGVGISGQPQHF
16	TRBD1	.	TRBJ2-7	TRBV20-1	TGCAGTGCTAGAGGGGACAGGGGACCAGCAAGCTACGAGCAGTACTTC	CSARGDRGPASYEQYF
16	TRBD2	.	TRBJ2-5	TRBV27	TGTGCCAGCAGACCCTCGGGACTAGCGGGGGTGAAGACCCAGTACTTC	CASRPSGLAGVKTQYF
14	TRBD1	.	TRBJ1-1	TRBV29-1	TGCAGCGTTGAAAAGGGGGCCGAGAACACTGAAGCTTTCTTT	CSVEKGAENTEAFF
15	.	.	TRBJ2-7	TRBV12-3/TRBV12-4	TGTGCCAGCAGTTTAACACGAGGACAGACCTACGAGCAGTACTTC	CASSLTRGQTYEQYF
17	TRBD1	.	TRBJ2-4	TRBV7-8	TGTGCCAGCAGCTCAGACAGGGGTAGTTTAAGCAAAAACATTCAGTACTTC	CASSSDRGSLSKNIQYF
15	.	.	TRBJ2-3	TRBV7-9	TGTGCCAGCCGCGGGGGACATGAGAGCACAGATACACAGTATTTT	CASRGGHESTDTQYF
14	TRBD1	once	TRBJ2-7	TRBV28	TGTGCCAGCAGTTTCGGGACAGGTCGGGCCGAGCAGTACTTC	CASSFGTGRAEQYF
12	.	.	TRBJ2-3	TRBV5-1	TGCGCCAGCAGCTCGGAACTAGATACGCAGTATTTT	CASSSELDTQYF
14	.	.	TRBJ2-2	TRBV29-1	TGCAGCGTGGCAACGGGAAGCAACACCGGGGAGCTGTTTTTT	CSVATGSNTGELFF
15	.	few	TRBJ2-1	TRBV11-2	TGTGCCAGCAGCTCGAGCTCCCCTCTATTGACTGAGCAGTTCTTC	CASSSSSPLLTEQFF